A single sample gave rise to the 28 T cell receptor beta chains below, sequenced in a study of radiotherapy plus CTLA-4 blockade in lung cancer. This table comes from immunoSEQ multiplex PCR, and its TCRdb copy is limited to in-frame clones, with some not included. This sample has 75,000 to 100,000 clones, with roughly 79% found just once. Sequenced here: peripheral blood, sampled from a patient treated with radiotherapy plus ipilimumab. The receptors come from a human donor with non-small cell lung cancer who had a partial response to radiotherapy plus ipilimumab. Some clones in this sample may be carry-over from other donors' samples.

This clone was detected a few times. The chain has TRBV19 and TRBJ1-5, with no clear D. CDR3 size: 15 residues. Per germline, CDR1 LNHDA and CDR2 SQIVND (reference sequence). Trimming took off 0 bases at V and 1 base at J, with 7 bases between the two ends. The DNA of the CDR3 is TGTGCCAGTAGTATAGAAGACGGGAGCAATCAGCCCCAGCATTTT. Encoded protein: CASSIEDGSNQPQHF.

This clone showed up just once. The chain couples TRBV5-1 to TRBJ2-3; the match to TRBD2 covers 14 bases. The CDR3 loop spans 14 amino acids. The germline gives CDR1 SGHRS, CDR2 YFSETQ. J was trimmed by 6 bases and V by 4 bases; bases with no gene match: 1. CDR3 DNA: TGCGCCAGCAGCCGGACTAGCGGGAGGGATACGCAGTATTTT. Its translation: CASSRTSGRDTQYF.

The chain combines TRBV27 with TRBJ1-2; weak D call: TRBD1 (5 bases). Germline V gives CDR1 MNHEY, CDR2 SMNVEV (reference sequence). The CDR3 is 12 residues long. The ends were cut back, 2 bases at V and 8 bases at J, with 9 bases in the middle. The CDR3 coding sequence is TGTGCCAGCAGTTTAAAGGGGTCAGGCTACACCTTC. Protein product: CASSLKGSGYTF.

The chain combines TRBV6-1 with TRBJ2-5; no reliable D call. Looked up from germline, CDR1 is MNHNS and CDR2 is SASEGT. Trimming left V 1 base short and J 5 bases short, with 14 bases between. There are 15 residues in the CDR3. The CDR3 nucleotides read TGTGCCAGCAGTGAAGGGGCAGGAATAGTTGAGACCCAGTACTTC. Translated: CASSEGAGIVETQYF.

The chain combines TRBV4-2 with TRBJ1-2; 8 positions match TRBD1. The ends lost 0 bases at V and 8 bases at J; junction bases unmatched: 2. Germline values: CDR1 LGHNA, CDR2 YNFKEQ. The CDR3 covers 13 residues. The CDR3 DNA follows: TGTGCCAGCAGCCAAGACTGGACAGGGGGCTACACCTTC. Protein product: CASSQDWTGGYTF.

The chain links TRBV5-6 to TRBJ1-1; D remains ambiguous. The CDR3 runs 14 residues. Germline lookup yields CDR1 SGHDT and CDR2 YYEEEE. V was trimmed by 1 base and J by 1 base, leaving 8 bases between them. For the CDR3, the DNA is TGTGCCAGCAGCTTGTCACAGCCGAACACTGAAGCTTTCTTT. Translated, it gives CASSLSQPNTEAFF.

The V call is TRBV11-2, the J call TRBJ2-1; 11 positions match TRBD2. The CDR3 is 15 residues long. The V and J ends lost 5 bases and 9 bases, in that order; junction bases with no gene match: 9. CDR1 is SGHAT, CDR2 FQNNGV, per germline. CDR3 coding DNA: TGTGCCAGCAGCCCCGAACGTACTAGCGGGAGTGAGCAGTTCTTC. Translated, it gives CASSPERTSGSEQFF.

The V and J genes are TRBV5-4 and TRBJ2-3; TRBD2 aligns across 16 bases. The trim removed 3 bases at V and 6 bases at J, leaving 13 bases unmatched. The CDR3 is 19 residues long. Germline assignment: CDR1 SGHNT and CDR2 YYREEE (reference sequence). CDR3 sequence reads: CASSSAPGLAGGPRDTQYF. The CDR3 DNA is TGTGCCAGCAGCTCCGCTCCGGGACTAGCGGGGGGGCCTCGGGATACGCAGTATTTT.

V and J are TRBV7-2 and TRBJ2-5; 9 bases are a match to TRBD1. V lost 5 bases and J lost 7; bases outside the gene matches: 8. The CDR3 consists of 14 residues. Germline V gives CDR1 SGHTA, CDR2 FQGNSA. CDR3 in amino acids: CASSQGQGPLTQYF. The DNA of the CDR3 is TGTGCCAGCAGCCAGGGACAGGGCCCTTTGACCCAGTACTTC.

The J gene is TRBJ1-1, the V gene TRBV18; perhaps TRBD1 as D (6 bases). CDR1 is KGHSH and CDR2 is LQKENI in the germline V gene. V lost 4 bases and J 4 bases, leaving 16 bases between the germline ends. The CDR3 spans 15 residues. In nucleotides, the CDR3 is TGTGCCAGCTCACACACCCGGGACACTTTCACTGAAGCTTTCTTT. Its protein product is CASSHTRDTFTEAFF.

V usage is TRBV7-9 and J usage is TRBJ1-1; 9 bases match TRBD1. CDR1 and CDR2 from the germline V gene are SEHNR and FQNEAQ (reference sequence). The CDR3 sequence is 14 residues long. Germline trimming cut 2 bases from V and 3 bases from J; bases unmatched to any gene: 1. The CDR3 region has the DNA TGTGCCAGCAGCTTACGACAGGGGGACACTGAAGCTTTCTTT. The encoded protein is CASSLRQGDTEAFF.

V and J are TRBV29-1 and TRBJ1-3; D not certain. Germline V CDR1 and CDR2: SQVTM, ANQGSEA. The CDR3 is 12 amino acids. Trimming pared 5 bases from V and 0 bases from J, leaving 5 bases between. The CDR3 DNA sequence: TGCAGCGTTCACTCCTCTGGAAACACCATATATTTT. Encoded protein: CSVHSSGNTIYF.

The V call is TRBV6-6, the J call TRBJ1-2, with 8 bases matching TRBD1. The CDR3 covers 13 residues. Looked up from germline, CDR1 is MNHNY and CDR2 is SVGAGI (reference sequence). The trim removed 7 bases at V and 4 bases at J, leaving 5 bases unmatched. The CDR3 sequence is CASTEDRAYGYTF. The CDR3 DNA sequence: TGTGCCAGCACCGAGGACAGGGCCTATGGCTACACCTTC.

CDR3 sequence: CASSPDRGRTQYF. CDR3 nucleotides: TGTGCCAGCAGCCCCGATAGGGGGCGAACGCAGTATTTT. The V call is TRBV7-8, the J call TRBJ2-3, with 7 positions matching TRBD1. The V and J ends lost 5 bases and 9 bases, in that order; junction bases with no gene match: 8. CDR3 size: 13 residues. The germline V gene has CDR1 SGHVS and CDR2 FQNEAQ.

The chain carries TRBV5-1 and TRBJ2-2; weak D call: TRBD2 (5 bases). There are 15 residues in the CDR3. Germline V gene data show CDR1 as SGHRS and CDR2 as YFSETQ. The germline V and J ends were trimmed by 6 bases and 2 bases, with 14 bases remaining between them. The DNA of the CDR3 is TGCGCCAGCAACCAAGGAAGCGGTAACACCGGGGAGCTGTTTTTT. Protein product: CASNQGSGNTGELFF. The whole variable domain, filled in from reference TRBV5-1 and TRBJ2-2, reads KAGVTQTPRYLIKTRGQQVTLSCSPISGHRSVSWYQQTPGQGLQFLFEYFSETQRNKGNFPGRFSGRQFSNSRSEMNVSTLELGDSALYLCASNQGSGNTGELFFGEGSRLTVL.

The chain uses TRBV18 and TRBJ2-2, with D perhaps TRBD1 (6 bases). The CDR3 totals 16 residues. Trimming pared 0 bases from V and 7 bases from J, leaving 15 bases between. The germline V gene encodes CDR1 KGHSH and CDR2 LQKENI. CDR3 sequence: CASSPPGQAGGGELFF. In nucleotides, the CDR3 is TGTGCCAGCTCACCACCGGGACAAGCAGGTGGCGGGGAGCTGTTTTTT.

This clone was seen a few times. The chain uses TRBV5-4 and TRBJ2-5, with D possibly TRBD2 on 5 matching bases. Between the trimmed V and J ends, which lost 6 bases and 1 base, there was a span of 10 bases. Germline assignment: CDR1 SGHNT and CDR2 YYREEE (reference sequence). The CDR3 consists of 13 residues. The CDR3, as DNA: TGTGCCAGCAAAGCGGACCCCCAAGAGACCCAGTACTTC. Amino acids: CASKADPQETQYF.

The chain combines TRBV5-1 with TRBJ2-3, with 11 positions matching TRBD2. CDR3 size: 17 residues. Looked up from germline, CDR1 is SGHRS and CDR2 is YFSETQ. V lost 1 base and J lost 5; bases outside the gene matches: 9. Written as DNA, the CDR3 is TGCGCCAGCAGCTTGTTCTCTAGCGGGGGGCCTGGAGATACGCAGTATTTT. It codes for CASSLFSSGGPGDTQYF.

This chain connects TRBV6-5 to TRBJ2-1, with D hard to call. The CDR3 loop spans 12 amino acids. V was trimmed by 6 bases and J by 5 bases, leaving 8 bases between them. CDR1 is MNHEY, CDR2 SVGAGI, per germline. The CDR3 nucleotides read TGTGCCAGCAGCCCAACAAACAATGAGCAGTTCTTC. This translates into CASSPTNNEQFF.

CDR3 sequence: CASSQELRGGEQYF. DNA of the CDR3: TGCGCCAGCAGCCAAGAATTACGAGGGGGCGAGCAGTACTTC. The genes are TRBV4-3 and TRBJ2-7; maybe TRBD1 (6 bases). Germline V lookup: CDR1 LGHNA, CDR2 YSLEER. V lost 0 bases, J lost 6 bases, and 12 bases lay in between. This CDR3 region has 14 residues.

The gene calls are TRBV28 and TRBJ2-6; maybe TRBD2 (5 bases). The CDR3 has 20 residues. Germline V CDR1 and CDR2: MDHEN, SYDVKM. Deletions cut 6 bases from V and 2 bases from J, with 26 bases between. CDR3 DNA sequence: TGTGCCAGCAGCCGGCCTCCCTTGAGGGTAGGCCGCGCTGGGGCCAACGTCCTGACTTTC. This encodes CASSRPPLRVGRAGANVLTF.

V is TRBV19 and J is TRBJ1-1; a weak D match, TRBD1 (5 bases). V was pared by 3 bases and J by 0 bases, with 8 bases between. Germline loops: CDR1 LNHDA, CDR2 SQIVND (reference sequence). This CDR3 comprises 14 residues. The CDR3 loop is CASSIQGMNTEAFF. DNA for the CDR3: TGTGCCAGTAGTATTCAGGGCATGAACACTGAAGCTTTCTTT.

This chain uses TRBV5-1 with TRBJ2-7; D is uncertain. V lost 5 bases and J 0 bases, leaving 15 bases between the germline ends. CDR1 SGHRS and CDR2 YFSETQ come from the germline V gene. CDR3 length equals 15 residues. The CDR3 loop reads CASRLFLAASYEQYF. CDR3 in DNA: TGCGCCAGCAGATTGTTTTTGGCGGCCTCCTACGAGCAGTACTTC.

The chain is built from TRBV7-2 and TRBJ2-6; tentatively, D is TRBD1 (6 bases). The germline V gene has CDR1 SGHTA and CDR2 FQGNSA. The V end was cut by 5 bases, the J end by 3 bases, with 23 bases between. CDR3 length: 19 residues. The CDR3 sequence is CASSPGAGSSRGGANVLTF. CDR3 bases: TGTGCCAGCAGCCCAGGGGCGGGTTCCTCGAGAGGTGGGGCCAACGTCCTGACTTTC.

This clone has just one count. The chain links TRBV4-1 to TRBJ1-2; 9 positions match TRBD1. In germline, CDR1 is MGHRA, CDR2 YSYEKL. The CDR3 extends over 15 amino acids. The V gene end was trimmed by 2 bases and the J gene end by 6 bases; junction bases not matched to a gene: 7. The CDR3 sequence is CASSQKPGQGDGYTF. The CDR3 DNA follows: TGCGCCAGCAGCCAAAAACCGGGACAGGGTGATGGCTACACCTTC.

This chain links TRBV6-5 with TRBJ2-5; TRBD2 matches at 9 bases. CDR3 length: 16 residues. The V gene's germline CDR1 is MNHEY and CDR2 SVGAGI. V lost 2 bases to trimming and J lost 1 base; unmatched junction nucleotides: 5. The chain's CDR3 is CASSYSPAGGQETQYF. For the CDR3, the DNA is TGTGCCAGCAGTTACAGTCCAGCGGGGGGCCAAGAGACCCAGTACTTC.

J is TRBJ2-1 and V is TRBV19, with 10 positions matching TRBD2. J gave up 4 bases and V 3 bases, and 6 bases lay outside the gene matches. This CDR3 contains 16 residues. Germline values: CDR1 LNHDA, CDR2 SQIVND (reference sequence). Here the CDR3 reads CASSILAGAAYNEQFF. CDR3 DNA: TGTGCCAGTAGTATTCTAGCGGGAGCAGCATACAATGAGCAGTTCTTC.

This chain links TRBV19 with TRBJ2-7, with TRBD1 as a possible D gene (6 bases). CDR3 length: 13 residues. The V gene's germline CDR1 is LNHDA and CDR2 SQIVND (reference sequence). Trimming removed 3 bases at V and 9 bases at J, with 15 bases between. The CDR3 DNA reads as TGTGCCAGTAGTATGGTACAGGGAGTAGCGCAGTACTTC. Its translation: CASSMVQGVAQYF.